Following are 15 T cell receptor beta chains from one sample sequenced in a study of CXCR3-negative and CXCR3-positive naive CD8 T cells. Study-wide results and limits: TRB CDR3s of CXCR3-positive naive cells were more hydrophobic than those of CXCR3-negative naive cells.

With UMI labels, 5' RACE was used to prepare the TRB cDNA libraries. No DNA is given; TCRdb re-called the 5' RACE reads and lists each CDR3 protein once. This sample's table has some 140,000 distinct CDR3 sequences. These TCRs' antigens remain unknown. Sequenced: naive CXCR3+ CD8+ T cells from blood. Specified subset: CD45RO-CCR7+CD27+CD95- naive CD8+ T cells expressing CXCR3 (TNR3+). The receptor set was obtained from a human donor in good health. Some clones in this sample may be carry-over from other donors' samples.

The rearrangement joins TRBV20-1 to TRBJ1-1; TCRdb designates TRBD1, a call that cannot be tested without DNA. The germline CDR1 and CDR2 sequences are DFQATT and SNEGSKA (reference sequence). CDR3 size: 12 residues. CDR3 sequence reads: CSASPGETEAFF.

The genes are TRBV12-3 or TRBV12-4 and TRBJ2-7; TCRdb outputs TRBD2, but without DNA this stays unchecked. The CDR3 contains 15 residues. The CDR3 reads CASNHRASGSQEQYF.

The rearrangement joins TRBV7-6 to TRBJ2-7. This CDR3 is built from 15 residues. Per the germline V gene, CDR1 is SGHVS and CDR2 is FNYEAQ. This chain's CDR3 is CASSLAEGNTYEQYF.

The chain recombines TRBV7-8 with TRBJ2-1; TCRdb's assignment of TRBD1 cannot be checked, as there is no DNA. The CDR3 is 18 residues long. Germline CDR1 SGHVS, CDR2 FQNEAQ. The CDR3 loop is CASSLAETGIDSYNEQFF. Based on the CDR3 plus reference TRBV7-8 and TRBJ2-1, the full variable domain is GAGVSQSPRYKVAKRGQDVALRCDPISGHVSLFWYQQALGQGPEFLTYFQNEAQLDKSGLPSDRFFAERPEGSVSTLKIQRTQQEDSAVYLCASSLAETGIDSYNEQFFGPGTRLTVL.

This sequence joins TRBV28 and TRBJ2-7; TCRdb's D call, TRBD1, is unchecked because there is no DNA. CDR3 length: 13 amino acids. Germline-derived CDR1 and CDR2 are MDHEN and SYDVKM. CDR3 residues: CASSFTRAYEQYF.

The rearrangement uses TRBV19 and TRBJ2-3; as DNA is missing, the TRBD2 call by TCRdb cannot be tested. The CDR3 runs to 13 residues. CDR1 is LNHDA, CDR2 SQIVND, per germline (reference sequence). The CDR3 loop is CASSIPAGGSQYF.

The V and J genes are TRBV5-6 and TRBJ2-1; absent DNA, TCRdb's TRBD1 call cannot be checked. Germline CDR1 reads SGHDT; CDR2 reads YYEEEE. This CDR3 comprises 20 residues. CDR3 sequence: CASSSRPGQYILSSYNEQFF.

This sequence joins TRBV10-2 and TRBJ2-1; TCRdb gives TRBD2 as the D gene, but with no DNA this cannot be confirmed. The CDR3 loop spans 18 amino acids. Germline CDR1 reads WSHSY; CDR2 reads SAAADI. This CDR3 is CASSDGTSGTSSYNEQFF.

The chain carries TRBV5-5 and TRBJ2-1. This CDR3 has 11 residues. Germline V gives CDR1 SGHKS, CDR2 YYEKEE (reference sequence). This chain's CDR3 is CASQTLIEQFF.

The CDR3 reads CASSLEFSGGETQYF. The gene calls are TRBV7-7 and TRBJ2-5; TCRdb proposes TRBD2, but this gene call is untestable without DNA. Germline CDR1 and CDR2: SSHAT and FNYEAQ (reference sequence). The CDR3 sequence is 15 residues long. Full variable domain (remainder filled in from reference TRBV7-7 and TRBJ2-5): GAGVSQSPRYKVTKRGQDVTLRCDPISSHATLYWYQQALGQGPEFLTYFNYEAQPDKSGLPSDRFSAERPEGSISTLTIQRTEQRDSAMYRCASSLEFSGGETQYFGPGTRLLVL.

This chain joins TRBV28 and TRBJ2-5; TCRdb selects TRBD2, and the lack of DNA leaves this call unchecked. Germline V gives CDR1 MDHEN, CDR2 SYDVKM. The CDR3 covers 16 residues. The CDR3 reads CASSSYGTSGQETQYF.

The chain uses TRBV5-1 and TRBJ2-3; as DNA is missing, the TRBD1 call by TCRdb cannot be tested. The CDR3 extends over 17 amino acids. CDR1 and CDR2 (germline): SGHRS, YFSETQ. Here the CDR3 reads CASTRAGGGSYTDTQYF.

The gene calls are TRBV6-5 and TRBJ2-7. CDR1 is MNHEY and CDR2 is SVGAGI in the germline V gene. The CDR3 runs 13 residues. The CDR3 region is CASSYSMGSEQYF.

J is TRBJ1-1 and V is TRBV4-1; the D call from TCRdb, TRBD1, cannot be confirmed without DNA. This CDR3 has 15 residues. In germline, CDR1 is MGHRA, CDR2 YSYEKL. The CDR3 loop is CASSITQGSGTEAFF.

The chain links TRBV4-1 to TRBJ2-2; the D call of TRBD2 rests on TCRdb alone, since no DNA is present to check it. Looked up from germline, CDR1 is MGHRA and CDR2 is YSYEKL. This CDR3 contains 17 residues. CDR3 residues: CASSRGPLAGDTGELFF.